This record concerns one T cell receptor beta chain sequence. Its specificity is not known. The data derive from a study of cytomegalovirus exposure and HLA in healthy donors. V gave up 2 bases and J gave up 6 bases, with 11 bases separating them. Germline V gene sequence: CDR1 KGHSH, CDR2 LQKENI. The CDR3 totals 14 residues. It was with 60 Vbeta and 13 Jbeta primers that the PCR ran. The data were produced by immunoSEQ multiplex PCR, yet TCRdb's version contains in-frame clones alone and is incomplete. The sample has 140,000 or so clones; around four fifths are singletons. Whole-study findings and limits: Association with HLA alleles at 0.05 false discovery rate was found for approximately 18,000 TCR beta sequences in a later analysis. Fewer N-insertions than the roughly 700-donor mean were reportedly shown by an Asian-associated ancestry cluster in a later analysis. The study assumed roughly uniform donor sequencing depth for presence/absence analyses.

V usage is TRBV18 and J usage is TRBJ1-5, with a tentative D call TRBD1 (6 bases). Sequencing was performed on PBMCs. This receptor was obtained from a male donor in good health and CMV-seronegative. CDR3 nucleotides: TGTGCCAGCTCACCAAGGGACACAATTCAGCCCCAGCATTTT. Protein: CASSPRDTIQPQHF.